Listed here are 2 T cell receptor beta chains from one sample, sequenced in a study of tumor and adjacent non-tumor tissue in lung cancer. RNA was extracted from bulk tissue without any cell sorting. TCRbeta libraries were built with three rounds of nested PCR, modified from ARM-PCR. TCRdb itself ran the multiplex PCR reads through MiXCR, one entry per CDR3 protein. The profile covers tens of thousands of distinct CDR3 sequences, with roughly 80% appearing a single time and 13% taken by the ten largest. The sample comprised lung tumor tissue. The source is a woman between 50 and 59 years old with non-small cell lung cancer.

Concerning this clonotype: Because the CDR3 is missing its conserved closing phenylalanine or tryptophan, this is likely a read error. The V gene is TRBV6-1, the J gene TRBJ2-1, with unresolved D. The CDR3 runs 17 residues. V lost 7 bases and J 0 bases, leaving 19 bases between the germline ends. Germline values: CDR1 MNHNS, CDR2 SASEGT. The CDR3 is CASTSGVSSLSYNEQFL. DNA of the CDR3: TGTGCCAGCACCTCCGGTGTGAGCAGCCTCTCCTACAATGAGCAGTTCCTC.

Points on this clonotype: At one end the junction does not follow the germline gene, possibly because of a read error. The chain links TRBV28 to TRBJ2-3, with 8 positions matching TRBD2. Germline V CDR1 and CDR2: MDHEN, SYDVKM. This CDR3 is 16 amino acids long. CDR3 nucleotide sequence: TGTGCCAGCACAAGCATCTACGGGAGGGGCACAGATACGCACTATTTT. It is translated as CASTSIYGRGTDTHYF.